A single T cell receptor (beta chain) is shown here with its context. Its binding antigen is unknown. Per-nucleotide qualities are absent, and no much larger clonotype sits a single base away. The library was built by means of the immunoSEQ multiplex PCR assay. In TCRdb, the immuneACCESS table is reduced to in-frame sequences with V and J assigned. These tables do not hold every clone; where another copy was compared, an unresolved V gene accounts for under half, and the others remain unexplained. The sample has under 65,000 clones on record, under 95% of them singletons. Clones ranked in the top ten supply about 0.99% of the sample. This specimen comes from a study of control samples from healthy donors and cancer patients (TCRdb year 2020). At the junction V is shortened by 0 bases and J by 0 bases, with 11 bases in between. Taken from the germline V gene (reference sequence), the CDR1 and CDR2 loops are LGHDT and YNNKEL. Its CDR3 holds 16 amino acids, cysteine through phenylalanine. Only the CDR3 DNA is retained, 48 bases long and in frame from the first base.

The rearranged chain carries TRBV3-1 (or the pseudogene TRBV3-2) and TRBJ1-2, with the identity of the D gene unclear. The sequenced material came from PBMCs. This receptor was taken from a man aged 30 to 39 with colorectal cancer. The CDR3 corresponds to CASSQELGSSNYGYTF. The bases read TGTGCCAGCAGCCAAGAATTAGGCAGTTCTAACTATGGCTACACCTTC.